This T cell receptor (beta chain) comes out of a study of Graves' ophthalmopathy and Graves' hyperthyroidism. The wider study: Upon initial diagnosis and before any treatment, peripheral blood was collected.

The sequenced template was RNA, covering the TCR beta CDR3 region. Scientists carried out first-round RT-PCR using HTBI primers and then a second-round multiplex PCR. One entry per CDR3 protein results from TCRdb running MiXCR on the multiplex PCR reads. The top ten clones hold 40% to 55% of a sample with about 740,000 distinct CDR3 sequences, 40% of them seen once. The J segment lost 1 base and the V segment lost 0 bases, leaving 3 bases of the junction unmatched. The CDR3 consists of 15 residues. Germline assignment: CDR1 SGHRS and CDR2 YFSETQ. Sequencing was done on a sample of peripheral blood. The chain links TRBV5-1 to TRBJ1-1, with TRBD1 matching over 7 bases. The origin of this receptor is an adult man with Graves' ophthalmopathy. As DNA, the CDR3 is TGCGCCAGCAGCTTGGTCCGACAGGGGAACACTGAAGCTTTCTTT. This gives the protein CASSLVRQGNTEAFF.